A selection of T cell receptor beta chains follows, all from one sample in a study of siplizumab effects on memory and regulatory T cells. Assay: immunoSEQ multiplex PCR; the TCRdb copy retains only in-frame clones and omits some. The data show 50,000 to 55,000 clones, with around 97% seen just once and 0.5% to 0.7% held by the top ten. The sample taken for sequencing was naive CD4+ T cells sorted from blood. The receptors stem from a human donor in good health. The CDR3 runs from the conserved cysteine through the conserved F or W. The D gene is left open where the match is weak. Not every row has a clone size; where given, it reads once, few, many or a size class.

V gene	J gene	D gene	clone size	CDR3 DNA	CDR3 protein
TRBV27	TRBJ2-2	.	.	TGTGCCAGCAGTTTTACAAGACGCGTTAACACCGGGGAGCTGTTTTTT	CASSFTRRVNTGELFF
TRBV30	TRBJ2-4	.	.	TGTGCCTGGAGTGTTAGGAGAAAAAACATTCAGTACTTC	CAWSVRRKNIQYF
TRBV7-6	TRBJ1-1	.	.	TGTGCCAGCAGCGCAACAGGGAGCCGGGGCCCTGAAGCTTTCTTT	CASSATGSRGPEAFF
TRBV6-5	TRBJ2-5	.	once	TGTGCCAGCAAGGAAGGGATGGACCGAGAGACCCAGTACTTC	CASKEGMDRETQYF
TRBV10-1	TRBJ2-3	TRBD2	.	TGCGCCAGCAGTGCGGCTAGCGGGAGGGTCGTAGATACGCAGTATTTT	CASSAASGRVVDTQYF
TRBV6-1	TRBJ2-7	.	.	TGTGCCAGCAGCTCCAATTATTACGAGCAGTACTTC	CASSSNYYEQYF
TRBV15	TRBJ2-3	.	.	TGTGCCACCAGCAGAGATCTAATCGGGAATGCGGCAGATACGCAGTATTTT	CATSRDLIGNAADTQYF
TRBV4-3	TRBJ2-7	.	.	TGCGCCAGCAGCCAATTATCGGGGTTAAGTACCTACGAGCAGTACTTC	CASSQLSGLSTYEQYF
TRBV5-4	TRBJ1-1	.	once	TGTGCCAGCAGCCCAAAGACTGGGAGCACTGAAGCTTTCTTT	CASSPKTGSTEAFF
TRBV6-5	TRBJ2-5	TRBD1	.	TGTGCCAGCAGTTCCCGGGACAGGGAAGTTCGAGAGACCCAGTACTTC	CASSSRDREVRETQYF
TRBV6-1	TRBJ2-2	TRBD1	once	TGTGCCAGCAGTGAACAGGGGGCGAGCGGGGAGCTGTTTTTT	CASSEQGASGELFF
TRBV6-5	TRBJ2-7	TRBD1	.	TGTGCCAGCAAGGGACAGAACGGACCTTACGAGCAGTACTTC	CASKGQNGPYEQYF
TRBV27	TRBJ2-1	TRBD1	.	TGTGCCAGCAGTTTAAGACCCGGACAGGGTATATACTACAATGAGCAGTTCTTC	CASSLRPGQGIYYNEQFF
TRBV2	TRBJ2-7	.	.	TGTGCCACCGCAGGGCGAACCTACGAGCAGTACTTC	CATAGRTYEQYF
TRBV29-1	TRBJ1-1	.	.	TGCAGCGTTGAAGTCACTGAAGCTTTCTTT	CSVEVTEAFF
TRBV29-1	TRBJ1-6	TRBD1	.	TGCAGCGTTCGGAATGTGGGGGACAGTAATTCACCCCTCCACTTT	CSVRNVGDSNSPLHF
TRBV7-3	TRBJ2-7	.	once	TGTGCCAGCAGCTTAGTCGTGGGGCACTACGAGCAGTACTTC	CASSLVVGHYEQYF
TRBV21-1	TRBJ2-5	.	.	TGTGCCAGCAGCAAAGCGCTAGGGAAAGCGGGATGGTGGACCCAGTACTTC	CASSKALGKAGWWTQYF
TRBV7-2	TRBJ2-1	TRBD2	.	TGTGCCAGCAGCTTGGCTTCAGCGGGAGGCAATGAGCAGTTCTTC	CASSLASAGGNEQFF
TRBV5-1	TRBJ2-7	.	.	TGCGCCAGCAGCTTGGACTCCTGGACTCTTACTTCCTACGAGCAGTACTTC	CASSLDSWTLTSYEQYF
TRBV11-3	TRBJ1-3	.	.	TGTGCCAGCAGCTTAACCCGAAACACCATATATTTT	CASSLTRNTIYF
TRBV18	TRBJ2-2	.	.	TGTGCCAGCTCACCACGACAGGCCGATCTGGGTACCGGGGAGCTGTTTTTT	CASSPRQADLGTGELFF
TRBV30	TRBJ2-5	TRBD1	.	TGTGCCTGGACAGGACAGGGGGCAGGGGAGACCCAGTACTTC	CAWTGQGAGETQYF
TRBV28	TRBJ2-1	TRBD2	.	TGTGCCAGCAGTGGGGGGACTAGCGGGAGGAACACCTACAATGAGCAGTTCTTC	CASSGGTSGRNTYNEQFF
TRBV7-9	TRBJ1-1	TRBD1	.	TGTGCCAGCAGCAAGGACAGGGGGAGGACTGAAGCTTTCTTT	CASSKDRGRTEAFF
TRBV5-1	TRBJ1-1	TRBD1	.	TGCGCCAGCAGCAGGCGTACAGGGGAGAACACTGAAGCTTTCTTT	CASSRRTGENTEAFF
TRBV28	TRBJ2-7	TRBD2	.	TGTGCCAGCAGTTTTATAGCGGGATCGTACGAGCAGTACTTC	CASSFIAGSYEQYF
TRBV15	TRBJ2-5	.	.	TGTGCCACCAGCAGAGACAACCAGGGATCCGAGACCCAGTACTTC	CATSRDNQGSETQYF
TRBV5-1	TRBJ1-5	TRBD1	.	TGCGCCAGCAGCTTGGGGACAGGATCCTATAGCAATCAGCCCCAGCATTTT	CASSLGTGSYSNQPQHF
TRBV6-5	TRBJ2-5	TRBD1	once	TGTGCCAGCAGTCGGGACAGTGAGACCCAGTACTTC	CASSRDSETQYF
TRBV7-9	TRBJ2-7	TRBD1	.	TGTGCCAGCAGCTCGGACAGGGGATCCTACGAGCAGTACTTC	CASSSDRGSYEQYF
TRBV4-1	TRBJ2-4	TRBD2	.	TGCGCCAGCAGCCAAGTTGGAGCGGGAGGGGGTGGTCCCAAAAACATTCAGTACTTC	CASSQVGAGGGGPKNIQYF
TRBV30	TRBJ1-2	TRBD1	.	TGTGCCTGGACCCCAGGGGGCCGGGGCTACACCTTC	CAWTPGGRGYTF
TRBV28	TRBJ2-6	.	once	TGTGCCAGCAGTTACATCTCTGGGGCCAACGTCCTGACTTTC	CASSYISGANVLTF
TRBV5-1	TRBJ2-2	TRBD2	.	TGCGCCAGCAGCTTGGAACGCGCGGGAGTCTCCGGGGAGCTGTTTTTT	CASSLERAGVSGELFF
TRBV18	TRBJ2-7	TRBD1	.	TGTGCCAGCTCACCCTTAGGGGGCGAGGGCGAGCAGTACTTC	CASSPLGGEGEQYF
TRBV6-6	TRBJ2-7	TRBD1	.	TGTGCCAGCAGTCAACAAACCGGGACAGGAGGGGTCGAGCAGTACTTC	CASSQQTGTGGVEQYF
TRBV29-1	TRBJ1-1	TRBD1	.	TGCAGCGTTGAAAAGCAGGGGGGGACTGAAGCTTTCTTT	CSVEKQGGTEAFF
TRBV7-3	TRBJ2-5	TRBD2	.	TGTGCCAGCAGCTTAGGACTAGCGGGAGAGGAGACCCAGTACTTC	CASSLGLAGEETQYF
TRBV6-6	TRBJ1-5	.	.	TGTGCCAGCAGTTACTCGAGAGGGGATCAGCCCCAGCATTTT	CASSYSRGDQPQHF
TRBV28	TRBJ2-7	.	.	TGTGCCAGCAGCAGCGGTTCCTCCTACGAGCAGTACTTC	CASSSGSSYEQYF
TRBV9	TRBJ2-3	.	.	TGTGCCAGCAGCGTAGATCGGTGGAAAACTAGCACAGATACGCAGTATTTT	CASSVDRWKTSTDTQYF
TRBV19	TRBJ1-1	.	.	TGTGCCAGTAGTGGAGGGCCAGCGTACCTGAACACTGAAGCTTTCTTT	CASSGGPAYLNTEAFF
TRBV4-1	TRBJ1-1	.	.	TGCGCCAGCAGCCAACGGGGGCCGCTTTTCACTGAAGCTTTCTTT	CASSQRGPLFTEAFF
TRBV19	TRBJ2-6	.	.	TGTGCCAGTAGTATCGGCAGAAGCTCTGGGGCCAACGTCCTGACTTTC	CASSIGRSSGANVLTF
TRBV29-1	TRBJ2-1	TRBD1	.	TGCAGCGTGAGGCCGGGACAGGGTAACAATGAGCAGTTCTTC	CSVRPGQGNNEQFF